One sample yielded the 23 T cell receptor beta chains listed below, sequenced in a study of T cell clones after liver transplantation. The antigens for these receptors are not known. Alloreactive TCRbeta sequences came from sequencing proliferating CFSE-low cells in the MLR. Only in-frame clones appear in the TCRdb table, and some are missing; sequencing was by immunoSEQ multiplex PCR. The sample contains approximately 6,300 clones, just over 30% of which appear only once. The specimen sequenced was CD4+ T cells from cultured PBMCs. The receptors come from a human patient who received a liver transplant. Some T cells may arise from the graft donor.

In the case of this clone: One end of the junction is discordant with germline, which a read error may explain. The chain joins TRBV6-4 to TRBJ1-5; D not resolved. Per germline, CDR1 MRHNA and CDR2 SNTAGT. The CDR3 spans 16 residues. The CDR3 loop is CAISESSAQHGQPQHF. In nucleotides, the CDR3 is TGTGCCATCAGTGAGTCCTCAGCGCAACATGGCCAGCCCCAGCATTTT.

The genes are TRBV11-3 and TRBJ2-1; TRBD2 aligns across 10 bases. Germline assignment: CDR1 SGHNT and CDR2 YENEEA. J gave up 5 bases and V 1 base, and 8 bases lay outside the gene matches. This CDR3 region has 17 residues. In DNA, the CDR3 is TGTGCCAGCAGCTTAGGAGCGGGGGGGCATAGCAACAATGAGCAGTTCTTC. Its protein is CASSLGAGGHSNNEQFF.

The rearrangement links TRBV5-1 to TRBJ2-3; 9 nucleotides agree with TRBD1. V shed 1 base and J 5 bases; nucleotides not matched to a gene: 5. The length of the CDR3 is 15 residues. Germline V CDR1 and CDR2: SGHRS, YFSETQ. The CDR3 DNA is TGCGCCAGCAGCTTGCGGGGGACAGGGCGAGATACGCAGTATTTT. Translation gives CASSLRGTGRDTQYF.

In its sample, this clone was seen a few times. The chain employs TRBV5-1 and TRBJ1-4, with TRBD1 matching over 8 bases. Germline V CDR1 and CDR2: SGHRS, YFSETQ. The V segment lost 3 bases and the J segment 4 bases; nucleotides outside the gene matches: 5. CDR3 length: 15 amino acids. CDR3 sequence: CASSSGQGGNEKLFF. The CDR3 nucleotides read TGCGCCAGCAGCTCAGGACAGGGAGGTAATGAAAAACTGTTTTTT.

This CDR3 is CASSPSRDSYQETQYF. CDR3 nucleotide sequence: TGTGCCAGCTCACCAAGCCGCGACAGCTACCAAGAGACCCAGTACTTC. The V call is TRBV18, the J call TRBJ2-5; weak D call: TRBD1 (5 bases). Per the germline V gene, CDR1 is KGHSH and CDR2 is LQKENI. V lost 2 bases and J lost 0, with 13 bases in between. The CDR3 totals 16 residues.

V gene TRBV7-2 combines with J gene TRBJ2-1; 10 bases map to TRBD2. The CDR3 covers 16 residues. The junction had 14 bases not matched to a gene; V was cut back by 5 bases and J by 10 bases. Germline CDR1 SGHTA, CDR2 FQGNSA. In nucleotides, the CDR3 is TGTGCCAGCAGCGGGAGGGCCAGCGGGGGGGCCGGGGAGCAGTTCTTC. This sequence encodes CASSGRASGGAGEQFF.

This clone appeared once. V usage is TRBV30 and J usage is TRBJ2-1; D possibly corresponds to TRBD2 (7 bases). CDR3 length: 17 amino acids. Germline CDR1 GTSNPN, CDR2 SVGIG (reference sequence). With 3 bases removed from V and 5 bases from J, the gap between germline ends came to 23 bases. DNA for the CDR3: TGTGCCTGGAGCGCGATCGGTCTGGCGGGGGCGAACAATGAGCAGTTCTTC. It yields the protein CAWSAIGLAGANNEQFF.

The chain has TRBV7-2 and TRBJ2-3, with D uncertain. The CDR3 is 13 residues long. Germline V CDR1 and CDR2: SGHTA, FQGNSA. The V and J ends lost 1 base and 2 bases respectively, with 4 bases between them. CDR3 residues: CASSLVYTDTQYF. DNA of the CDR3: TGTGCCAGCAGCTTAGTGTACACAGATACGCAGTATTTT.

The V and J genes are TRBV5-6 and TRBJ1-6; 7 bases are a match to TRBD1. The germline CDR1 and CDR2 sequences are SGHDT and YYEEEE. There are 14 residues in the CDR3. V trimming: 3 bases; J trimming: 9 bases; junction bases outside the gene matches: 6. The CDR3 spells CASSWQGGTSPLHF. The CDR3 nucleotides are TGTGCCAGCAGCTGGCAAGGGGGCACTTCACCCCTCCACTTT.

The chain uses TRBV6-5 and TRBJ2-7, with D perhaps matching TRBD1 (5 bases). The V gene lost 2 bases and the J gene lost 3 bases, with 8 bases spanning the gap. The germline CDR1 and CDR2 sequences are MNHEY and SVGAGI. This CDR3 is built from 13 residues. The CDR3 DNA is TGTGCCAGCAGTTACCAGGGCCACTACGAGCAGTACGTC. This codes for CASSYQGHYEQYV.

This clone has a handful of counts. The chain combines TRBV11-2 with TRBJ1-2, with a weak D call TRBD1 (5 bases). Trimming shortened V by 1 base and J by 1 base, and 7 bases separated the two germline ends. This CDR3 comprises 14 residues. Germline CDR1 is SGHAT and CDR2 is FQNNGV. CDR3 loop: CASSLGTNNYGYTF. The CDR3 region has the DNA TGTGCCAGCAGCTTAGGGACAAATAACTATGGCTACACCTTC.

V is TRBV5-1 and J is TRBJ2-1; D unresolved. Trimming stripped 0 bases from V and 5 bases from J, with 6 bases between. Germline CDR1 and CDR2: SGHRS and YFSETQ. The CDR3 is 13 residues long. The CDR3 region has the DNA TGCGCCAGCAGCTTGGACAGCAACAATGAGCAGTTCTTC. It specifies CASSLDSNNEQFF.

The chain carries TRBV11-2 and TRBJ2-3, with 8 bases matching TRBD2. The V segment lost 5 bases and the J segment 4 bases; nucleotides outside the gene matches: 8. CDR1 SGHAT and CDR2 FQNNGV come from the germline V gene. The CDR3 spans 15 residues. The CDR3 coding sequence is TGTGCCAGCAGCCGGAGCGGGAGCACCGCAGATACGCAGTATTTT. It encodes CASSRSGSTADTQYF.

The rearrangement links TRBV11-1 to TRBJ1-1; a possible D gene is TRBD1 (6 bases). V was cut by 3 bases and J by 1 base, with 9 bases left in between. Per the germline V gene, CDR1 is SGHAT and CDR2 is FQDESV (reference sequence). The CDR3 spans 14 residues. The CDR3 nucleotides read TGTGCCAGCAGCTTGGCAGGGGAGAACACTGAAGCTTTCTTT. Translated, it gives CASSLAGENTEAFF. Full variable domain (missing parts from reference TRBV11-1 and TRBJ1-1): EAEVAQSPRYKITEKSQAVAFWCDPISGHATLYWYRQILGQGPELLVQFQDESVVDDSQLPKDRFSAERLKGVDSTLKIQPAELGDSAMYLCASSLAGENTEAFFGQGTRLTVV.

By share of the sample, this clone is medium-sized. Here the CDR3 reads CASSKDRVDEQYV. CDR3 DNA: TGTGCCAGCTCCAAGGACAGGGTGGACGAGCAGTACGTC. The chain couples TRBV18 to TRBJ2-7; TRBD1 matches 8 bases. Germline lookup yields CDR1 KGHSH and CDR2 LQKENI. The ends lost 6 bases at V and 5 bases at J; junction bases unmatched: 6. This CDR3 region has 13 residues.

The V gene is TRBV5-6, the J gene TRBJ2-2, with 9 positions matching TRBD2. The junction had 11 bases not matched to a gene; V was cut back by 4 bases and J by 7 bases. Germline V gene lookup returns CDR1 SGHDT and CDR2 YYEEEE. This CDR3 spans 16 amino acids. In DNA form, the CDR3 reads TGTGCCAGCAGCCGGAGGGTAGCGGGAGACCACGGGGAGCTGTTTTTT. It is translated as CASSRRVAGDHGELFF.

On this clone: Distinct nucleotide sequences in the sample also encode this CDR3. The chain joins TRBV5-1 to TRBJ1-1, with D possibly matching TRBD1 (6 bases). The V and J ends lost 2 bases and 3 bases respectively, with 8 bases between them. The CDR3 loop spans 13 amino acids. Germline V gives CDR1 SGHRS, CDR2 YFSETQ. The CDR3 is CASSLQGDTEAFF. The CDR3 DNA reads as TGCGCCAGCAGCTTACAGGGTGACACTGAAGCTTTCTTT.

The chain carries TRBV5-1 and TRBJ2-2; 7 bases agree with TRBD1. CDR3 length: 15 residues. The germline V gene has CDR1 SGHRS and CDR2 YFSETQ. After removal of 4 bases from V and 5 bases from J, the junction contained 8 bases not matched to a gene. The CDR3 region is CASSDRTGGTGELFF. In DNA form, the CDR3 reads TGCGCCAGCAGCGACAGGACAGGTGGGACCGGGGAGCTGTTTTTT.

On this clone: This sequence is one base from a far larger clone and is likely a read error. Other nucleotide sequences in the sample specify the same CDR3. CDR3 protein: CASSRDNVPRGYTF. CDR3 nucleotide sequence: TGTGCCAGCAGCAGAGATAACGTGCCCCGTGGCTACACCTTC. The chain has TRBV6-1 and TRBJ1-2, with D unresolved. This CDR3 is built from 14 residues. Trimming left V 6 bases short and J 7 bases short, with 18 bases between. Germline-derived CDR1 and CDR2 are MNHNS and SASEGT.

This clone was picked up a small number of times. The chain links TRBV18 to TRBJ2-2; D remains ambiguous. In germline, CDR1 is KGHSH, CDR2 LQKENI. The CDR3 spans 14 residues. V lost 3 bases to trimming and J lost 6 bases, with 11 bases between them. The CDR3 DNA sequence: TGTGCCAGCTCACCCCCAAGTATCGCCGGGGAGCTGTTTTTT. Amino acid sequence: CASSPPSIAGELFF.

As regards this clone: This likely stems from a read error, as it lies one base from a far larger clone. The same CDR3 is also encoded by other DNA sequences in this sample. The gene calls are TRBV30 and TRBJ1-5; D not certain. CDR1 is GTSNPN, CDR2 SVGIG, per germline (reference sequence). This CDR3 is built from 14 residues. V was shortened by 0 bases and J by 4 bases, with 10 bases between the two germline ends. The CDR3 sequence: CAWSVQTANQPQHF. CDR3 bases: TGTGCCTGGAGTGTACAGACGGCGAATCAGCCCCAGCATTTT.

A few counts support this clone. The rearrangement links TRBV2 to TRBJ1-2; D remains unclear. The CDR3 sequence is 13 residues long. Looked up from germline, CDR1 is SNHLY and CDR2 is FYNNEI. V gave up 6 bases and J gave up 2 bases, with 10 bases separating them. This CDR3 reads CASRPDGNYGYTF. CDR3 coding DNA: TGTGCCAGCAGACCCGACGGCAACTATGGCTACACCTTC.

The CDR3 coding sequence is TGTGCCAGCAGTTACTCGGGAGCAGTCGGGGAGCTGTTTTTT. This encodes CASSYSGAVGELFF. The chain couples TRBV6-5 to TRBJ2-2; D perhaps matches TRBD2 (5 bases). Deletions cut 0 bases from V and 7 bases from J, with 9 bases between. This CDR3 region has 14 residues. CDR1 and CDR2 from the germline V gene are MNHEY and SVGAGI.